These 13 T cell receptor beta chains came from one sample sequenced in a study of T cell responses to AZD1222 COVID-19 vaccine. Measured with immunoSEQ multiplex PCR; TCRdb has only the in-frame clones, and not every one. The table records some 150,000 clones, approximately 88% of them present only once. The sample here was peripheral blood, taken on day 0 of AZD1222 vaccination. The receptor source for this set is an adult in good health.

This clone was counted a few times. This rearrangement joins TRBV7-2 to TRBJ2-3; tentative D call: TRBD2 (6 bases). CDR1 SGHTA and CDR2 FQGNSA come from the germline V gene. The CDR3 is 17 amino acids. The V gene lost 4 bases and the J gene lost 4 bases, with 21 bases spanning the gap. This CDR3 is CASSWDSGSALPDTQYF. DNA for the CDR3: TGTGCCAGCAGCTGGGATAGCGGTTCCGCCCTACCAGATACGCAGTATTTT.

This sequence joins TRBV6-2 or TRBV6-3 and TRBJ1-1; no reliable D call. Trimming removed 6 bases from V and 5 bases from J, with 19 bases in between. The CDR3 extends over 15 amino acids. Germline loops: CDR1 MNHEY, CDR2 SVGEGT. The CDR3 DNA follows: TGTGCCAGCAGCACCCCGCACACCCTTCGGACTGAAGCTTTCTTT. Its protein is CASSTPHTLRTEAFF.

The chain couples TRBV4-1 to TRBJ2-1; either TRBD1 or TRBD2 may supply D (6 bases each). Trimming pared 0 bases from V and 7 bases from J, leaving 13 bases between. The germline gives CDR1 MGHRA, CDR2 YSYEKL. This CDR3 contains 15 residues. CDR3 sequence: CASSQDLRGGNEQFF. The CDR3 coding sequence is TGCGCCAGCAGCCAAGATTTGCGAGGGGGGAATGAGCAGTTCTTC.

The CDR3 DNA reads TGTGCCAGCAGCTTAGCATCAGGGGGCGCAGCCAAGCAGTACTTC. Encoded protein: CASSLASGGAAKQYF. The chain joins TRBV11-2 to TRBJ2-7, with 8 bases lining up with TRBD1. V shed 1 base, J shed 8 bases, and the junction held 10 bases outside the gene matches. The CDR3 totals 15 residues. CDR1 and CDR2 (germline): SGHAT, FQNNGV. The variable domain in full, with the rest retrieved from reference TRBV11-2 and TRBJ2-7, is EAGVAQSPRYKIIEKRQSVAFWCNPISGHATLYWYQQILGQGPKLLIQFQNNGVVDDSQLPKDRFSAERLKGVDSTLKIQPAKLEDSAVYLCASSLASGGAAKQYFGPGTRLTVT.

The chain is built from TRBV9 and TRBJ2-2; TRBD2 aligns across 7 bases. Germline V lookup: CDR1 SGDLS, CDR2 YYNGEE. This CDR3 region has 15 residues. The V gene end was trimmed by 1 base and the J gene end by 1 base; junction bases not matched to a gene: 1. CDR3 region: CASSVSGKNTGELFF. In DNA, the CDR3 is TGTGCCAGCAGCGTAAGCGGGAAGAACACCGGGGAGCTGTTTTTT.

This chain uses TRBV6-5 with TRBJ1-1; a weak D match, TRBD1 (5 bases). The V and J ends lost 11 bases and 3 bases respectively, with 16 bases between them. The CDR3 runs 13 residues. Germline-derived CDR1 and CDR2 are MNHEY and SVGAGI. CDR3 amino acids: CAAARAFDTEAFF. For the CDR3, the DNA is TGTGCCGCAGCCAGGGCCTTCGACACTGAAGCTTTCTTT.

The V gene is TRBV3-1 (or the pseudogene TRBV3-2), the J gene TRBJ1-1; no firm D call. V was trimmed by 1 base and J by 6 bases, leaving 12 bases between them. Looked up from germline, CDR1 is LGHDT and CDR2 is YNNKEL (reference sequence). This CDR3 contains 14 residues. The CDR3 loop reads CASSQGTGLAEAFF. The CDR3 bases are TGTGCCAGCAGCCAAGGTACGGGGTTGGCTGAAGCTTTCTTT.

This sequence joins TRBV27 and TRBJ1-1, with D possibly matching TRBD1 (5 bases). The CDR3 is made up of 14 amino acids. CDR1 and CDR2 (germline): MNHEY, SMNVEV (reference sequence). The ends were cut back, 4 bases at V and 0 bases at J, with 9 bases in the middle. The CDR3 sequence: CASSSDRVNTEAFF. The DNA for the CDR3 is TGTGCCAGCAGTTCCGACAGAGTGAACACTGAAGCTTTCTTT.

The chain carries TRBV6-1 and TRBJ1-5, with a tentative D call TRBD1 (6 bases). Germline V gene lookup returns CDR1 MNHNS and CDR2 SASEGT. V lost 2 bases to trimming and J lost 9 bases, with 20 bases between them. CDR3 length: 16 amino acids. This CDR3 reads CASSESRGGGMVPQHF. The CDR3 DNA reads TGTGCCAGCAGTGAAAGCCGCGGGGGGGGCATGGTGCCCCAGCATTTT.

This rearrangement joins TRBV25-1 to TRBJ2-2; D is uncertain. The CDR3 contains 15 residues. The V gene lost 2 bases and the J gene lost 4 bases, with 11 bases spanning the gap. The V gene's germline CDR1 is MGHDK and CDR2 SYGVNS. Here the CDR3 DNA reads TGTGCCAGCAGTGAAAGCTTTGGATCCACCGGGGAGCTGTTTTTT. Protein sequence: CASSESFGSTGELFF.

The rearrangement links TRBV29-1 to TRBJ1-1; 7 nucleotides match TRBD1. Germline lookup yields CDR1 SQVTM and CDR2 ANQGSEA. This CDR3 is built from 13 residues. The trim removed 7 bases at V and 3 bases at J, leaving 8 bases unmatched. CDR3 loop: CSGDRESDTEAFF. DNA for the CDR3: TGCAGCGGAGACAGGGAAAGCGACACTGAAGCTTTCTTT.

Written as DNA, the CDR3 is TGCGCCAGCAGCTTGGGTAGCGGGAGGTGGTATTTT. Protein product: CASSLGSGRWYF. The V gene is TRBV5-1, the J gene TRBJ2-3, with 10 bases lining up with TRBD2. V lost 0 bases, J lost 14 bases, and 3 bases stayed unmatched. The CDR3 loop spans 12 amino acids. The germline CDR1 and CDR2 sequences are SGHRS and YFSETQ.

The CDR3 sequence is CSVEDREGYTF. The CDR3 bases are TGCAGCGTGGAGGACAGGGAAGGCTACACCTTC. The chain carries TRBV29-1 and TRBJ1-2; 8 nucleotides agree with TRBD1. The CDR3 extends over 11 amino acids. Per germline, CDR1 SQVTM and CDR2 ANQGSEA. Trimming at V came to 6 bases and at J to 8 bases, leaving 5 bases not matched to a gene.